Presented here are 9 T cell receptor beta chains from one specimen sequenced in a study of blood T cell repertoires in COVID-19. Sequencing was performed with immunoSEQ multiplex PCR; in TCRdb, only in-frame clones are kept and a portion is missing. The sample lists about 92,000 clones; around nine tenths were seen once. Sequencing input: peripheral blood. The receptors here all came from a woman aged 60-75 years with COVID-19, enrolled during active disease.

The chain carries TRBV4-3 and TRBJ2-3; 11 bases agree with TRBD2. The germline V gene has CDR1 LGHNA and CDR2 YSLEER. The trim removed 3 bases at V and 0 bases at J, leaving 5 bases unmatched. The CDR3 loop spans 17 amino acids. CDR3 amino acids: CASSQGWTSGSTDTQYF. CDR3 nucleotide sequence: TGCGCCAGCAGCCAGGGATGGACTAGCGGGAGCACAGATACGCAGTATTTT.

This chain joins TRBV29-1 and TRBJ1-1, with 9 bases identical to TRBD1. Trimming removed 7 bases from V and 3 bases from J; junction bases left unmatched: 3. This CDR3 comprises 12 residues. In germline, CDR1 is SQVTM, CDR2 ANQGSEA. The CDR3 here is CSGRQGDTEAFF. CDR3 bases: TGCAGCGGCAGACAGGGGGACACTGAAGCTTTCTTT. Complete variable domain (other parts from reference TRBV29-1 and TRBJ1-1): SAVISQKPSRDICQRGTSLTIQCQVDSQVTMMFWYRQQPGQSLTLIATANQGSEATYESGFVIDKFPISRPNLTFSTLTVSNMSPEDSSIYLCSGRQGDTEAFFGQGTRLTVV.

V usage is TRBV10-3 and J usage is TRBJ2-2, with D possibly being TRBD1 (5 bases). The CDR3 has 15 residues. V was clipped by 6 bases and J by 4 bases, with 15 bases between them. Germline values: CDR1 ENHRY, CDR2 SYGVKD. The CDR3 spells CAIRNLRQLTGELFF. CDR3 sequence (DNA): TGTGCCATCAGGAACCTCAGACAGCTCACCGGGGAGCTGTTTTTT.

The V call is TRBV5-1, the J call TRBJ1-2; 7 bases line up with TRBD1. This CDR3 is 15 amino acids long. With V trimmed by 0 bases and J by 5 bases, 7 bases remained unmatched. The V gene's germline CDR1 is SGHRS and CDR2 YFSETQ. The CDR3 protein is CASSLAEGAQYGYTF. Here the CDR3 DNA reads TGCGCCAGCAGCTTGGCGGAGGGGGCGCAGTATGGCTACACCTTC.

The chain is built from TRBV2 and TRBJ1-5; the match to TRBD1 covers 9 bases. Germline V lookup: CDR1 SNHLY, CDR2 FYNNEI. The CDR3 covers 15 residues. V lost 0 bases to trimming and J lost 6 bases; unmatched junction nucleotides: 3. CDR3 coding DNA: TGTGCCAGCAGTGAAGCGGGACAGGGTGTTCAGCCCCAGCATTTT. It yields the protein CASSEAGQGVQPQHF. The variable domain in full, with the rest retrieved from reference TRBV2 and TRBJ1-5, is EPEVTQTPSHQVTQMGQEVILRCVPISNHLYFYWYRQILGQKVEFLVSFYNNEISEKSEIFDDQFSVERPDGSNFTLKIRSTKLEDSAMYFCASSEAGQGVQPQHFGDGTRLSIL.

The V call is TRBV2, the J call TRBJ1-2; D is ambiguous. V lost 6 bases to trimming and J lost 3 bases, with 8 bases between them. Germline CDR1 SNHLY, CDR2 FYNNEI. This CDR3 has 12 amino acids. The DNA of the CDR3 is TGTGCCAGCAGGCGGGAAGACTATGGCTACACCTTC. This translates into CASRREDYGYTF.

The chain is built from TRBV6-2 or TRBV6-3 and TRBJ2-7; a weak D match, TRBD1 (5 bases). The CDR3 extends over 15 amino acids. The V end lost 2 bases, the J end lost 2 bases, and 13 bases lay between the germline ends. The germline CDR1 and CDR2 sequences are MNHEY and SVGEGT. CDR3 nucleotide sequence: TGTGCCAGCAGTTACACCCAACAGGCGACCTACGAGCAGTACTTC. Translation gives CASSYTQQATYEQYF.

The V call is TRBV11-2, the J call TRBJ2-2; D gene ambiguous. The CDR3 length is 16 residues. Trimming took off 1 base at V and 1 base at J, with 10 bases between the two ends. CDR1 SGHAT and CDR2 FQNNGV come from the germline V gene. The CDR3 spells CASSLVSGRNTGELFF. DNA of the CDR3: TGTGCCAGCAGCTTAGTGTCAGGTCGGAACACCGGGGAGCTGTTTTTT.

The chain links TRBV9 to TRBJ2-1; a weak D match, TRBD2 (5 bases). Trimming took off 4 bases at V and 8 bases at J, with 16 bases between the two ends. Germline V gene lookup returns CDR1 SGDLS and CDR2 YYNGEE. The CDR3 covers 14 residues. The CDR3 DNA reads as TGTGCCAGCAGCCCCGAGGGTGCTGGGGATGAGCAGTTCTTC. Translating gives CASSPEGAGDEQFF.